Listed below are T cell receptor beta chains from one sample, sequenced in a study of T cell responses to AZD1222 COVID-19 vaccine. Profiled with immunoSEQ multiplex PCR; TCRdb holds only in-frame clones, not every one. This sample has 100,000 to 150,000 clones, with 90% found just once. The sample in question was peripheral blood, obtained on day 0 of AZD1222 vaccination. The receptors shown here come from an adult in good health. CDR3s include the opening cysteine and the closing phenylalanine or tryptophan. A D gene is named only where the DNA matches it firmly. Not all rows give a size; the values are once, few, many and, for expanded clones, a class.

V	length	J	D	size	CDR3	DNA
TRBV5-1	15	TRBJ1-4	TRBD1	NA	CASSLDRGVDEKLFF	TGCGCCAGCAGTTTAGACAGGGGAGTTGATGAAAAACTGTTTTTT
TRBV5-1	16	TRBJ2-5	NA	NA	CASSSRGQSFQETQYF	TGCGCCAGCAGCTCTAGAGGACAGTCCTTCCAAGAGACCCAGTACTTC
TRBV15	16	TRBJ2-3	NA	NA	CATSRDLTVSTDTQYF	TGTGCCACCAGCAGAGACCTCACGGTCAGCACAGATACGCAGTATTTT
TRBV6-5	13	TRBJ1-2	NA	NA	CASSLPGRRGYTF	TGTGCCAGCAGTTTGCCGGGACGACGTGGCTACACCTTC
TRBV7-2	15	TRBJ2-2	TRBD1	NA	CASSSGTGNTGELFF	TGTGCCAGCAGTTCCGGGACAGGGAACACCGGGGAGCTGTTTTTT
TRBV9	18	TRBJ1-6	NA	NA	CASSVASTGSSYNSPLHF	TGTGCCAGCAGCGTAGCGTCCACAGGGAGCTCCTATAATTCACCCCTCCACTTT
TRBV10-1	15	TRBJ2-6	NA	NA	CASSEARPGANVLTF	TGCGCCAGCAGTGAAGCCCGACCTGGGGCCAACGTCCTGACTTTC
TRBV5-6	14	TRBJ2-3	TRBD2	NA	CASSIGGDSDTQYF	TGTGCCAGCAGCATCGGGGGGGATTCTGATACGCAGTATTTT
TRBV6-4	18	TRBJ1-2	NA	NA	CASSAPMGRELGDDGYTF	TGTGCCAGCAGCGCCCCAATGGGGAGAGAGCTGGGCGATGATGGCTACACCTTC
TRBV11-2	11	TRBJ2-7	NA	NA	CASSLVHEQYF	TGTGCCAGCAGCTTAGTCCACGAGCAGTACTTC
TRBV5-1	15	TRBJ1-6	NA	NA	CASSLQGNYNSPLHF	TGCGCCAGCAGCTTACAGGGTAACTATAATTCACCCCTCCACTTT
TRBV5-4	16	TRBJ2-3	NA	NA	CASSRQALFGTDTQYF	TGTGCCAGCAGCCGACAGGCCCTATTTGGCACAGATACGCAGTATTTT
TRBV28	13	TRBJ2-1	NA	once	CASSLYSYNEQFF	TGTGCCAGCAGTTTATATAGTTACAATGAGCAGTTCTTC
TRBV11-2	13	TRBJ1-2	NA	NA	CASSSDSNYGYTF	TGTGCCAGCAGCTCCGACAGCAACTATGGCTACACCTTC
TRBV6-1	16	TRBJ1-6	TRBD1	NA	CASNEGQIYLDSPLHF	TGTGCCAGCAATGAGGGACAGATCTATTTGGATTCACCCCTCCACTTT
TRBV28	14	TRBJ1-6	NA	NA	CASSRPIGNSPLHF	TGTGCCAGCAGTCGCCCCATTGGGAATTCACCCCTCCACTTT
TRBV7-9	15	TRBJ1-5	NA	few	CASSSTRAGDQPQHF	TGTGCCAGCAGCTCGACCAGGGCCGGGGATCAGCCCCAGCATTTT
TRBV15	16	TRBJ1-1	TRBD1	NA	CATSRYRDRMNTEAFF	TGTGCCACCAGCAGATATAGGGACAGGATGAACACTGAAGCTTTCTTT
TRBV5-1	16	TRBJ1-3	NA	NA	CASSFTGITSGNTIYF	TGCGCCAGCAGCTTTACAGGGATTACCTCTGGAAACACCATATATTTT
TRBV27	15	TRBJ1-2	TRBD1	NA	CASSLRGQGNYGYTF	TGTGCCAGCAGTTTGAGGGGACAGGGGAACTATGGCTACACCTTC
TRBV19	14	TRBJ2-5	NA	NA	CASSIVGGSETQYF	TGTGCCAGTAGTATCGTAGGAGGGTCTGAGACCCAGTACTTC
TRBV24-1	17	TRBJ2-3	TRBD2	NA	CATSDLLPSGGPDTQYF	TGTGCCACCAGTGATTTGCTGCCTAGCGGGGGACCAGATACGCAGTATTTT
TRBV7-4	14	TRBJ1-1	NA	NA	CASSPGRGNTEAFF	TGTGCCAGCAGCCCGGGACGGGGGAACACTGAAGCTTTCTTT
TRBV5-1	14	TRBJ2-1	NA	NA	CASSISGKGDEQFF	TGCGCCAGCAGCATTTCCGGTAAGGGCGATGAGCAGTTCTTC
TRBV28	14	TRBJ1-2	NA	NA	CATRRTVLNYGYTF	TGTGCCACCCGTCGGACAGTTCTTAACTATGGCTACACCTTC
TRBV30	15	TRBJ1-1	NA	NA	CAWSREPGQNTEAFF	TGTGCCTGGAGTCGCGAACCGGGACAAAACACTGAAGCTTTCTTT
TRBV5-1	15	TRBJ2-2	NA	NA	CASSLAISATGELFF	TGCGCCAGCAGCTTGGCGATAAGTGCGACCGGGGAGCTGTTTTTT